The TCR beta chain described here comes from a study of T cell responses to AZD1222 COVID-19 vaccine. Broader study findings: Increases in Spike-specific TCR breadth and depth were seen after two AZD1222 doses.

Sequencing used immunoSEQ multiplex PCR; TCRdb keeps in-frame clones, though not all of them. There are fewer than 120,000 clones in the sample; 80% to 90% occur only once, and 15% lies in the top ten. The CDR3 sequence is 15 residues long. Germline V gene sequence: CDR1 MNHEY, CDR2 SVGAGI. The V end was cut by 0 bases, the J end by 2 bases, with 11 bases between. A remark on this clone: Its specificity is not known.

The starting material was peripheral blood, obtained 28 days after the second AZD1222 dose. This receptor was taken from an adult who received the AZD1222 COVID-19 vaccine. The chain carries TRBV6-5 and TRBJ2-7; D perhaps matches TRBD2 (5 bases). The CDR3, as DNA: TGTGCCAGCAGTTACTCCCTAGCCGGAACCTACGAGCAGTACTTC. It codes for CASSYSLAGTYEQYF.